Listed here are 15 T cell receptor beta chains from one sample, sequenced in a study of control samples from healthy donors and cancer patients. The assay was immunoSEQ multiplex PCR, and TCRdb's table has in-frame clones only and misses some. The sample contains about 140,000 clones, roughly 92% of which appear only once. Sequenced: blood. These receptors originate from a man between 25 and 39 years old in good health.

The gene calls are TRBV19 and TRBJ1-2; 7 nucleotides agree with TRBD1. This CDR3 is 15 amino acids long. V shed 3 bases, J shed 1 base, and the junction held 5 bases outside the gene matches. The germline V gene has CDR1 LNHDA and CDR2 SQIVND (reference sequence). The DNA for the CDR3 is TGTGCCAGTAGTATCCCGACAGGGTATAACTATGGCTACACCTTC. This gives the protein CASSIPTGYNYGYTF. The full variable domain, completed using reference TRBV19 and TRBJ1-2, is DGGITQSPKYLFRKEGQNVTLSCEQNLNHDAMYWYRQDPGQGLRLIYYSQIVNDFQKGDIAEGYSVSREKKESFPLTVTSAQKNPTAFYLCASSIPTGYNYGYTFGSGTRLTVV.

The CDR3 sequence is CASSVRLSGVSGNEQFF. CDR3 sequence (DNA): TGTGCCAGCAGCGTTAGGTTATCTGGGGTCTCAGGCAATGAGCAGTTCTTC. The genes are TRBV7-6 and TRBJ2-1, with D unclear. V lost 5 bases and J 6 bases, leaving 23 bases between the germline ends. CDR1 and CDR2 from the germline V gene are SGHVS and FNYEAQ. The length of the CDR3 is 17 residues.

This chain uses TRBV19 with TRBJ1-1; D is perhaps TRBD1 (5 bases). CDR1 and CDR2 (germline): LNHDA, SQIVND (reference sequence). V lost 7 bases, J lost 7 bases, and 13 bases lay in between. This CDR3 has 12 residues. The CDR3 bases are TGTGCCAGTATCAGGGACCTTCGTGAAGCTTTCTTT. It specifies CASIRDLREAFF.

This clone showed up just once. CDR3 in DNA: TGTGCCTGGAGCCAAGGCTGGACAGGGGGCACAGATACGCAGTATTTT. Amino acids: CAWSQGWTGGTDTQYF. This chain links TRBV30 with TRBJ2-3; 9 nucleotides line up with TRBD1. V lost 3 bases to trimming and J lost 1 base; unmatched junction nucleotides: 8. Germline-derived CDR1 and CDR2 are GTSNPN and SVGIG (reference sequence). The CDR3 is made up of 16 amino acids.

This chain uses TRBV30 with TRBJ1-2; a weak D match, TRBD1 (5 bases). V lost 0 bases to trimming and J lost 0 bases, with 17 bases between them. CDR3 length: 17 amino acids. Germline V gene sequence: CDR1 GTSNPN, CDR2 SVGIG (reference sequence). The CDR3 DNA follows: TGTGCCTGGAGTGTACCTGTGCTGGGGGAGGCTAACTATGGCTACACCTTC. It is translated as CAWSVPVLGEANYGYTF. The whole variable domain, remainder taken from reference TRBV30 and TRBJ1-2, is SQTIHQWPATLVQPVGSPLSLECTVEGTSNPNLYWYRQAAGRGLQLLFYSVGIGQISSEVPQNLSASRPQDRQFILSSKKLLLSDSGFYLCAWSVPVLGEANYGYTFGSGTRLTVV.

In this sample, this clone turned up once. The chain carries TRBV28 and TRBJ1-1; no firm D call. The CDR3 spans 14 residues. Trimming removed 1 base from V and 1 base from J, with 7 bases in between. The germline V gene encodes CDR1 MDHEN and CDR2 SYDVKM. This CDR3 reads CASSLFTSNTEAFF. CDR3 nucleotide sequence: TGTGCCAGCAGTTTATTTACTTCGAACACTGAAGCTTTCTTT. The full variable domain, with the rest looked up from reference TRBV28 and TRBJ1-1, is DVKVTQSSRYLVKRTGEKVFLECVQDMDHENMFWYRQDPGLGLRLIYFSYDVKMKEKGDIPEGYSVSREKKERFSLILESASTNQTSMYLCASSLFTSNTEAFFGQGTRLTVV.

The CDR3 DNA reads as TGCGCCAGCAGCCAAGAGGAATCAATGGGCAATGAGCAGTTCTTC. Protein sequence: CASSQEESMGNEQFF. V and J are TRBV4-3 and TRBJ2-1, with D uncertain. The germline V and J ends were trimmed by 0 bases and 6 bases, with 12 bases remaining between them. Germline V gives CDR1 LGHNA, CDR2 YSLEER. The CDR3 sequence is 15 residues long.

This clone was counted once. The CDR3 sequence: CASSSSRGKQGDEQFF. The CDR3 DNA reads TGTGCCAGCAGCTCTAGTAGGGGGAAACAGGGAGATGAGCAGTTCTTC. This chain connects TRBV11-3 to TRBJ2-1; weak D call: TRBD1 (6 bases). The germline V gene encodes CDR1 SGHNT and CDR2 YENEEA. The CDR3 has 16 amino acids. Trimming removed 4 bases at V and 8 bases at J, with 21 bases between.

CDR3 in DNA: TGTGCCAGTAGTAGGGCGGGGGCTGAGAGCAATGAGCAGTTCTTC. It yields the protein CASSRAGAESNEQFF. V gene TRBV19 combines with J gene TRBJ2-1; D might be TRBD2 (7 bases). The CDR3 extends over 15 amino acids. Germline CDR1 is LNHDA and CDR2 is SQIVND (reference sequence). V was shortened by 4 bases and J by 6 bases, with 16 bases between the two germline ends.

The CDR3 loop reads CSVGGGPTNYGYTF. The CDR3 region has the DNA TGCAGCGTTGGAGGGGGCCCTACCAACTATGGCTACACCTTC. The chain employs TRBV29-1 and TRBJ1-2; 7 nucleotides agree with TRBD1. V lost 4 bases, J lost 2 bases, and 7 bases stayed unmatched. Germline assignment: CDR1 SQVTM and CDR2 ANQGSEA. The CDR3 is 14 amino acids. The full variable domain, completed using reference TRBV29-1 and TRBJ1-2, is SAVISQKPSRDICQRGTSLTIQCQVDSQVTMMFWYRQQPGQSLTLIATANQGSEATYESGFVIDKFPISRPNLTFSTLTVSNMSPEDSSIYLCSVGGGPTNYGYTFGSGTRLTVV.

V gene TRBV19 combines with J gene TRBJ1-5, with a tentative D call TRBD1 (5 bases). Germline-derived CDR1 and CDR2 are LNHDA and SQIVND (reference sequence). This CDR3 is 14 amino acids long. The V end lost 3 bases, the J end lost 6 bases, and 12 bases lay between the germline ends. CDR3 bases: TGTGCCAGTAGTATGGGAACAGGTCTTCAGCCCCAGCATTTT. It specifies CASSMGTGLQPQHF.

This clone appeared a single time. The chain is built from TRBV5-1 and TRBJ1-6, with 11 nucleotides matching TRBD1. The germline V gene encodes CDR1 SGHRS and CDR2 YFSETQ. CDR3 length: 15 residues. The V gene end was trimmed by 3 bases and the J gene end by 8 bases; junction bases not matched to a gene: 4. CDR3 DNA sequence: TGCGCCAGCAGCTGGGGACAGGGGGATTATTCACCCCTCCACTTT. Translation: CASSWGQGDYSPLHF.

The J gene is TRBJ2-3, the V gene TRBV4-1, with 8 bases matching TRBD2. V lost 3 bases, J lost 2 bases, and 10 bases stayed unmatched. CDR1 is MGHRA and CDR2 is YSYEKL in the germline V gene. The CDR3 runs 17 residues. This CDR3 is CASSQDKLADDTDTQYF. CDR3 nucleotide sequence: TGCGCCAGCAGCCAGGATAAACTAGCGGATGACACAGATACGCAGTATTTT.

This clone has only a few counts. The CDR3 is CASSQLPGGRNGYTF. The CDR3, as DNA: TGCGCCAGCAGCCAACTCCCAGGGGGCCGAAATGGCTACACCTTC. The chain is built from TRBV4-1 and TRBJ1-2, with TRBD1 identical over 8 bases. CDR1 is MGHRA, CDR2 YSYEKL, per germline. Trimming took 2 bases from V and 6 from J; bases not matched to a gene: 8. This CDR3 has 15 amino acids.

The J gene is TRBJ2-1, the V gene TRBV3-1 (or the pseudogene TRBV3-2); D unclear. The CDR3 has 12 residues. Trimming removed 1 base from V and 7 bases from J, with 5 bases in between. Germline CDR1 and CDR2: LGHDT and YNNKEL (reference sequence). The DNA for the CDR3 is TGTGCCAGCAGCCAAGTTTCTAATGAGCAGTTCTTC. The encoded protein is CASSQVSNEQFF.